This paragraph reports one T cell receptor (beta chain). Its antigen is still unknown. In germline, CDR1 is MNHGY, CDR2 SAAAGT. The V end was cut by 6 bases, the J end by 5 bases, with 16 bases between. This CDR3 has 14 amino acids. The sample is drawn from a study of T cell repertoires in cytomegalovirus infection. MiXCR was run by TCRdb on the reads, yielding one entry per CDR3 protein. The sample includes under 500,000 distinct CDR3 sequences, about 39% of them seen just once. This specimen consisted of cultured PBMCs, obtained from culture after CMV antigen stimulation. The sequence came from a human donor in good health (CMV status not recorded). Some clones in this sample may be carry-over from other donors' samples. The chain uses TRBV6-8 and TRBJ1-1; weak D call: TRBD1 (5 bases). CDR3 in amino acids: CASSPVGPETEAFF. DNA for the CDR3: TGTGCCAGCAGCCCGGTGGGGCCGGAGACTGAAGCTTTCTTT.